The next 26 T cell receptor beta chains were all read from a single sample in a study of blood T cell repertoires in COVID-19 (dated by TCRdb to 2020 to 2022). Receptor amplification or capture employed the immunoSEQ multiplex PCR assay. The immuneACCESS repertoire file appears here via TCRdb, limited to in-frame rearrangements. These files lack a portion of the clones; in checked studies, under half of the deficit traces to unresolved V genes, and the cause of the others is not known. The sample table lists around 100,000 clones, about 85% of them with a count of one. Jointly, the top ten make up 10% to 15% of the sample. Sequencing input: peripheral blood. The receptors were gathered from a human donor in a cohort sampled during active COVID-19.

The V call is TRBV7-2, the J call TRBJ2-5, with 8 bases lining up with TRBD1. The CDR3 is made up of 15 amino acids. The V segment lost 5 bases and the J segment 7 bases; nucleotides outside the gene matches: 12. Germline V gene data show CDR1 as SGHTA and CDR2 as FQGNSA. In DNA form, the CDR3 reads TGTGCCAGCAGCCCCGCCAGGACAGGGCTAAGGACCCAGTACTTC. Protein: CASSPARTGLRTQYF.

The rearrangement uses TRBV15 and TRBJ1-5; no definite D call. CDR3 length: 13 amino acids. V dropped 1 base and J dropped 5 bases, with 6 bases sitting between them. Germline V gene sequence: CDR1 LNHNV, CDR2 YYDKDF (reference sequence). CDR3 amino acids: CATSRGGDQPQHF. The CDR3, as DNA: TGTGCCACCAGCAGAGGGGGAGATCAGCCCCAGCATTTT.

The rearrangement links TRBV28 to TRBJ1-2; no reliable D call. This CDR3 has 12 amino acids. Trimming cost V 5 bases and J 4 bases, with 8 bases left between them. CDR1 and CDR2 (germline): MDHEN, SYDVKM. CDR3 in DNA: TGTGCCAGCAGTCGACACAGCTATGGCTACACCTTC. Its protein product is CASSRHSYGYTF.

The genes are TRBV5-6 and TRBJ2-1; 8 positions match TRBD2. The CDR3 loop spans 16 amino acids. Germline values: CDR1 SGHDT, CDR2 YYEEEE. J was trimmed by 0 bases and V by 1 base; bases with no gene match: 3. The CDR3 DNA follows: TGTGCCAGCAGCTTGAGCCTAGCGGGCTCCTACAATGAGCAGTTCTTC. It codes for CASSLSLAGSYNEQFF. The entire variable domain, with the rest obtained from reference TRBV5-6 and TRBJ2-1, is as follows: DAGVTQSPTHLIKTRGQQVTLRCSPKSGHDTVSWYQQALGQGPQFIFQYYEEEERQRGNFPDRFSGHQFPNYSSELNVNALLLGDSALYLCASSLSLAGSYNEQFFGPGTRLTVL.

On this clone: The junction and the germline gene differ at one end; a read error may be behind it. V gene TRBV28 combines with J gene TRBJ1-4; weak D call: TRBD1 (6 bases). Germline V gene data show CDR1 as MDHEN and CDR2 as SYDVKM. This CDR3 has 16 residues. As DNA, the CDR3 is TGTGCCAGCAATCGACCCACCGGGACAACGAATGAAAAACTGTTTTTT. This gives the protein CASNRPTGTTNEKLFF.

This sequence joins TRBV20-1 and TRBJ2-1; D unresolved. The CDR3 sequence is 11 residues long. Trimming removed 5 bases from V and 6 bases from J, with 8 bases in between. The V gene's germline CDR1 is DFQATT and CDR2 SNEGSKA (reference sequence). CDR3 nucleotides: TGCAGTGCTGAGACTCTCAATGAGCAGTTCTTC. This sequence encodes CSAETLNEQFF.

The chain joins TRBV5-6 to TRBJ1-5, with 8 nucleotides matching TRBD1. The CDR3 runs 14 residues. From germline, CDR1 is SGHDT and CDR2 YYEEEE. V trimming: 4 bases; J trimming: 7 bases; junction bases outside the gene matches: 7. CDR3 in amino acids: CASSGQGLGQPQHF. The CDR3 DNA sequence: TGTGCCAGCAGCGGACAGGGTTTAGGGCAGCCCCAGCATTTT.

The chain is built from TRBV12-3 or TRBV12-4 and TRBJ2-7; D ambiguous. V was shortened by 5 bases and J by 4 bases, with 6 bases between the two germline ends. The CDR3 runs to 11 residues. CDR3 in amino acids: CASSPPYEQYF. CDR3 sequence (DNA): TGTGCCAGCAGTCCCCCATACGAGCAGTACTTC.

The count of this clone is one. This rearrangement joins TRBV18 to TRBJ2-1; 7 positions match TRBD2. The CDR3 has 19 amino acids. Per germline, CDR1 KGHSH and CDR2 LQKENI. Germline trimming cut 0 bases from V and 4 bases from J; bases unmatched to any gene: 15. CDR3 coding DNA: TGTGCCAGCTCACCACCCCCTTTCCGAGGGAGGGTCTCTTACAATGAGCAGTTCTTC. Its protein is CASSPPPFRGRVSYNEQFF.

This clone was counted a single time. This sample includes further DNA sequences coding for the same CDR3. The V and J genes are TRBV6-6 and TRBJ1-2, with no clear D. V was cut by 0 bases and J by 4 bases, with 9 bases left in between. The length of the CDR3 is 14 residues. The germline V gene encodes CDR1 MNHNY and CDR2 SVGAGI (reference sequence). CDR3 protein: CASSYSSGSYGYTF. The CDR3 DNA reads as TGTGCCAGCAGTTACTCGAGCGGAAGCTATGGCTACACCTTC.

The rearrangement joins TRBV7-2 to TRBJ2-7; D is perhaps TRBD1 (7 bases). There are 15 residues in the CDR3. Germline V gene data show CDR1 as SGHTA and CDR2 as FQGNSA. V lost 5 bases and J 7 bases, leaving 21 bases between the germline ends. In DNA, the CDR3 is TGTGCCAGCAGCCCGCGGGCAGGGGGGTTGTGGGAGCAGTACTTC. Protein product: CASSPRAGGLWEQYF.

V usage is TRBV11-1 and J usage is TRBJ2-1, with TRBD2 matching over 12 bases. Germline CDR1 SGHAT, CDR2 FQDESV (reference sequence). The CDR3 is made up of 16 amino acids. The V segment lost 4 bases and the J segment 4 bases; nucleotides outside the gene matches: 5. The CDR3 protein is CASSSPGLAGYNEQFF. CDR3 coding DNA: TGTGCCAGCAGCTCCCCCGGACTAGCGGGGTACAATGAGCAGTTCTTC.

For the CDR3, the DNA is TGTGCCAGCAAGGGGGGGAATTCACCCCTCCACTTT. Protein: CASKGGNSPLHF. The J gene is TRBJ1-6, the V gene TRBV3-1 (or the pseudogene TRBV3-2); the D gene is possibly TRBD1 (6 bases). The germline V gene has CDR1 LGHDT and CDR2 YNNKEL (reference sequence). The CDR3 length is 12 residues. With 7 bases removed from V and 7 bases from J, the gap between germline ends came to 8 bases.

J is TRBJ2-1 and V is TRBV27; D unresolved. The V end lost 0 bases, the J end lost 0 bases, and 6 bases lay between the germline ends. In germline, CDR1 is MNHEY, CDR2 SMNVEV (reference sequence). The CDR3 length is 15 residues. The CDR3 spells CASSLSTSSYNEQFF. The DNA of the CDR3 is TGTGCCAGCAGTTTATCTACGAGCTCCTACAATGAGCAGTTCTTC.

On this clone itself: Other DNA sequences from this sample encode an identical CDR3 as well. The chain links TRBV28 to TRBJ1-5; TRBD1 agrees at 9 bases. The CDR3 is made up of 14 amino acids. V trimming: 3 bases; J trimming: 4 bases; junction bases outside the gene matches: 1. In germline, CDR1 is MDHEN, CDR2 SYDVKM. CDR3 in amino acids: CASSFGTGNQPQHF. The CDR3 DNA follows: TGTGCCAGCAGTTTTGGGACAGGGAATCAGCCCCAGCATTTT.

V is TRBV19 and J is TRBJ1-3; D is possibly TRBD1 (6 bases). V gave up 10 bases and J gave up 1 base, with 17 bases separating them. Per the germline V gene, CDR1 is LNHDA and CDR2 is SQIVND (reference sequence). CDR3 length equals 15 residues. The CDR3 DNA follows: TGTGCCACCAGACAGGCCCAGGGATCTGGAAACACCATATATTTT. Its translation is CATRQAQGSGNTIYF.

The chain is built from TRBV7-2 and TRBJ2-3, with a weak D call TRBD2 (5 bases). V gave up 0 bases and J gave up 3 bases, with 13 bases separating them. This CDR3 spans 16 amino acids. CDR1 SGHTA and CDR2 FQGNSA come from the germline V gene. The CDR3 spells CASSLARGMGTDTQYF. The CDR3, as DNA: TGTGCCAGCAGCTTAGCTCGGGGTATGGGAACAGATACGCAGTATTTT.

The CDR3 nucleotides read TGCAGTGCTAGTCTCGCGAGCTCTGGAAACACCATATATTTT. Its translation is CSASLASSGNTIYF. This chain connects TRBV20-1 to TRBJ1-3; D is uncertain. CDR1 DFQATT and CDR2 SNEGSKA come from the germline V gene (reference sequence). The CDR3 is 14 amino acids. V gave up 3 bases and J gave up 0 bases, with 9 bases separating them.

This clone was seen just once. The V call is TRBV6-5, the J call TRBJ2-2; tentatively, D is TRBD2 (6 bases). CDR3 length: 15 amino acids. Trimming took 8 bases from V and 0 from J, leaving 13 bases between them. CDR1 and CDR2 from the germline V gene are MNHEY and SVGAGI. The CDR3: CASRIADANTGELFF. CDR3 bases: TGTGCCAGCCGCATAGCGGACGCGAACACCGGGGAGCTGTTTTTT.

The chain employs TRBV13 and TRBJ2-6; tentative D call: TRBD1 (6 bases). V was trimmed by 5 bases and J by 2 bases, leaving 13 bases between them. The CDR3 spans 16 residues. Per the germline V gene, CDR1 is PRHDT and CDR2 is FYEKMQ (reference sequence). The CDR3 region has the DNA TGTGCCAGCAGCACTGAGGGGGAACCTGGGGCCAACGTCCTGACTTTC. Protein: CASSTEGEPGANVLTF.

This chain links TRBV5-5 with TRBJ2-7; D perhaps matches TRBD1 (6 bases). Deletions cut 1 base from V and 6 bases from J, with 14 bases between. CDR3 length: 14 residues. Germline V lookup: CDR1 SGHKS, CDR2 YYEKEE (reference sequence). CDR3 residues: CASSLIHRDGEQYF. CDR3 DNA: TGTGCCAGCAGCTTGATTCACAGGGATGGCGAGCAGTACTTC. The complete variable domain, with remaining parts taken from reference TRBV5-5 and TRBJ2-7, reads DAGVTQSPTHLIKTRGQQVTLRCSPISGHKSVSWYQQVLGQGPQFIFQYYEKEERGRGNFPDRFSARQFPNYSSELNVNALLLGDSALYLCASSLIHRDGEQYFGPGTRLTVT.

The CDR3 DNA follows: TGTGCCAGCAGCGGTTACAGGGAAATCACAGATACGCAGTATTTT. The encoded protein is CASSGYREITDTQYF. J is TRBJ2-3 and V is TRBV5-6, with D maybe TRBD1 (6 bases). The CDR3 is made up of 15 amino acids. Trimming pared 4 bases from V and 2 bases from J, leaving 14 bases between. CDR1 SGHDT and CDR2 YYEEEE come from the germline V gene. The complete variable domain, with remaining parts taken from reference TRBV5-6 and TRBJ2-3, reads DAGVTQSPTHLIKTRGQQVTLRCSPKSGHDTVSWYQQALGQGPQFIFQYYEEEERQRGNFPDRFSGHQFPNYSSELNVNALLLGDSALYLCASSGYREITDTQYFGPGTRLTVL.

J is TRBJ1-2 and V is TRBV25-1; D possibly corresponds to TRBD1 (5 bases). The ends were cut back, 0 bases at V and 5 bases at J, with 7 bases in the middle. The CDR3 runs to 13 residues. Germline assignment: CDR1 MGHDK and CDR2 SYGVNS. This CDR3 reads CASSEYSGYGYTF. The CDR3 DNA is TGTGCCAGCAGTGAATATTCAGGGTATGGCTACACCTTC.

This chain uses TRBV11-2 with TRBJ2-2; D ambiguous. The CDR3 extends over 14 amino acids. Germline V gene data show CDR1 as SGHAT and CDR2 as FQNNGV. The ends were cut back, 5 bases at V and 3 bases at J, with 10 bases in the middle. The CDR3 loop is CASSQEEYTGELFF. The CDR3 DNA reads as TGTGCCAGCAGCCAAGAGGAGTACACCGGGGAGCTGTTTTTT.

V usage is TRBV19 and J usage is TRBJ1-1; possibly TRBD1 for D (5 bases). Per the germline V gene, CDR1 is LNHDA and CDR2 is SQIVND (reference sequence). This CDR3 has 16 amino acids. The V and J ends lost 7 bases and 4 bases respectively, with 22 bases between them. CDR3 amino acids: CASTLSGQVRGTEAFF. CDR3 DNA: TGTGCCAGTACCCTTTCAGGGCAGGTACGAGGCACTGAAGCTTTCTTT.

J is TRBJ2-3 and V is TRBV4-1; TRBD2 matches 10 bases. CDR3 length: 17 amino acids. V lost 4 bases to trimming and J lost 2 bases; unmatched junction nucleotides: 9. Germline lookup yields CDR1 MGHRA and CDR2 YSYEKL. The CDR3 region is CASSRDLAGDLTDTQYF. CDR3 nucleotide sequence: TGCGCCAGCAGCCGAGACCTAGCGGGGGACCTCACAGATACGCAGTATTTT.